What follows are 18 T cell receptor beta chains derived from one specimen sequenced in a study of T cell changes during pregnancy in multiple sclerosis (dated by TCRdb to about 2019). Library method: the immunoSEQ multiplex PCR assay. TCRdb took over this immuneACCESS table, retaining in-frame rearrangements with V and J assigned. Such tables are incomplete; in checked studies, under half of the missing clones stem from an unresolved V gene, and the remainder is unexplained. The sample table shows under 80,000 clones, and about 89% are seen once. The ten top clones hold 1.4% to 1.5% of the sample. The sequencing here drew on peripheral blood, taken in the second trimester of pregnancy. Receptor source: a female donor with multiple sclerosis, enrolled in a pregnancy study.

This chain links TRBV7-9 with TRBJ2-1; D is perhaps TRBD2 (6 bases). CDR1 SEHNR and CDR2 FQNEAQ come from the germline V gene (reference sequence). The V end lost 5 bases, the J end lost 6 bases, and 8 bases lay between the germline ends. CDR3 length: 12 amino acids. CDR3 nucleotides: TGTGCCAGCAGCCTGACTAGCAATGAGCAGTTCTTC. This encodes CASSLTSNEQFF.

This clone was counted once. CDR3 bases: TGTGCCACTGGACTAGCGGGGAGGGAGCAGTACTTC. As protein: CATGLAGREQYF. This chain uses TRBV10-3 with TRBJ2-7, with 12 bases matching TRBD2. This CDR3 contains 12 residues. CDR1 is ENHRY and CDR2 is SYGVKD in the germline V gene. The V gene end was trimmed by 10 bases and the J gene end by 7 bases; junction bases not matched to a gene: 5.

The genes are TRBV13 and TRBJ1-5, with D maybe TRBD1 (5 bases). Germline CDR1 is PRHDT and CDR2 is FYEKMQ (reference sequence). This CDR3 region has 16 residues. V was pared by 3 bases and J by 0 bases, with 12 bases between. The CDR3 is CASSFGGVYSNQPQHF. CDR3 DNA: TGTGCCAGCAGCTTCGGGGGGGTCTATAGCAATCAGCCCCAGCATTTT.

This chain uses TRBV25-1 with TRBJ2-7; 7 nucleotides line up with TRBD1. After removal of 6 bases from V and 7 bases from J, the junction contained 12 bases not matched to a gene. Germline V CDR1 and CDR2: MGHDK, SYGVNS. This CDR3 comprises 14 residues. The chain's CDR3 is CASRGLDRLGEQYF. CDR3 nucleotides: TGTGCCAGCAGAGGGCTGGACAGGTTGGGGGAGCAGTACTTC.

This clone was picked up a small number of times. The rearrangement links TRBV2 to TRBJ2-7, with TRBD1 identical over 7 bases. J lost 2 bases, V lost 11 bases, and 6 bases had no gene match. There are 12 residues in the CDR3. Germline V lookup: CDR1 SNHLY, CDR2 FYNNEI. The CDR3 nucleotides are TGTGCCGGGGGACAGTGGGCCTACGAGCAGTACTTC. This gives the protein CAGGQWAYEQYF.

The chain recombines TRBV7-9 with TRBJ2-7; tentatively, D is TRBD1 (5 bases). Germline assignment: CDR1 SEHNR and CDR2 FQNEAQ (reference sequence). CDR3 length: 13 amino acids. Trimming removed 4 bases at V and 3 bases at J, with 10 bases between. The CDR3 is CASSSRQSYEQYF. CDR3 nucleotide sequence: TGTGCCAGCAGCTCAAGACAGAGCTACGAGCAGTACTTC.

The rearrangement joins TRBV7-7 to TRBJ2-2, with 7 bases lining up with TRBD1. V shed 5 bases, J shed 4 bases, and the junction held 25 bases outside the gene matches. The germline gives CDR1 SSHAT, CDR2 FNYEAQ (reference sequence). The CDR3 loop spans 21 amino acids. The CDR3 DNA reads TGTGCCAGCAGCAGTGAAGACCACAGGGGTTTCAGAAACATATTCACCGGGGAGCTGTTTTTT. Its protein is CASSSEDHRGFRNIFTGELFF.

The chain combines TRBV7-8 with TRBJ2-1; 9 bases agree with TRBD1. This CDR3 comprises 16 residues. CDR1 SGHVS and CDR2 FQNEAQ come from the germline V gene. J lost 8 bases, V lost 1 base, and 9 bases had no gene match. The CDR3 region has the DNA TGTGCCAGCAGCTTAGAGTCTGGACAGGGGATAGATGAGCAGTTCTTC. Protein sequence: CASSLESGQGIDEQFF.

The sample holds a few counts of this clone. The chain couples TRBV7-9 to TRBJ1-6, with TRBD1 matching over 7 bases. Germline V gene data show CDR1 as SEHNR and CDR2 as FQNEAQ (reference sequence). The CDR3 covers 14 residues. V gave up 7 bases and J gave up 9 bases; unmatched junction bases: 9. CDR3 DNA: TGTGCCAGCAACACCATGAACAGGGGTTCACCCCTCCACTTT. This sequence encodes CASNTMNRGSPLHF.

The rearrangement links TRBV10-3 to TRBJ1-5; 9 bases line up with TRBD1. Trimming cost V 7 bases and J 5 bases; bases outside gene matches: 3. The CDR3 consists of 13 residues. In germline, CDR1 is ENHRY, CDR2 SYGVKD. CDR3 DNA sequence: TGTGCCATCAAGGGACAGGGCGATCAGCCCCAGCATTTT. Translated: CAIKGQGDQPQHF.

This chain connects TRBV29-1 to TRBJ1-2; D remains unclear. Trimming cost V 3 bases and J 1 base, with 15 bases left between them. Germline V gene data show CDR1 as SQVTM and CDR2 as ANQGSEA. The CDR3 contains 15 residues. The CDR3 region is CSVEVGRSHNYGYTF. In DNA form, the CDR3 reads TGCAGCGTTGAGGTGGGCAGGTCCCATAACTATGGCTACACCTTC.

This rearrangement joins TRBV7-9 to TRBJ1-1; D is unclear. This CDR3 contains 13 residues. Germline CDR1 reads SEHNR; CDR2 reads FQNEAQ (reference sequence). V dropped 8 bases and J dropped 3 bases, with 13 bases sitting between them. CDR3: CASFLGIYTEAFF. CDR3 nucleotide sequence: TGTGCCAGCTTTCTCGGGATTTACACTGAAGCTTTCTTT.

The rearrangement joins TRBV25-1 to TRBJ1-2; possibly TRBD1 for D (6 bases). The CDR3 length is 15 residues. CDR1 is MGHDK and CDR2 is SYGVNS in the germline V gene. Trimming took off 2 bases at V and 8 bases at J, with 18 bases between the two ends. As DNA, the CDR3 is TGTGCCAGCAGTGAACCCCTGGCAGGGGCCGGAGGCTACACCTTC. Encoded protein: CASSEPLAGAGGYTF.

The rearrangement links TRBV6-5 to TRBJ2-7; TRBD2 matches at 9 bases. CDR1 is MNHEY and CDR2 is SVGAGI in the germline V gene. The CDR3 has 16 residues. The junction had 8 bases not matched to a gene; V was cut back by 0 bases and J by 5 bases. This CDR3 reads CASSYSKRLAGNEQYF. CDR3 in DNA: TGTGCCAGCAGTTACTCGAAGCGTCTAGCGGGGAACGAGCAGTACTTC.

The CDR3 bases are TGTGCCAGCAGCTTACTTCCCGCGACAGGCTATGGAAACACCATATATTTT. Its protein is CASSLLPATGYGNTIYF. The genes are TRBV7-8 and TRBJ1-3; tentative D call: TRBD1 (6 bases). Looked up from germline, CDR1 is SGHVS and CDR2 is FQNEAQ. The ends were cut back, 2 bases at V and 3 bases at J, with 17 bases in the middle. The CDR3 is 17 residues long.

J is TRBJ1-2 and V is TRBV5-8, with D hard to call. Trimming shortened V by 0 bases and J by 8 bases, and 8 bases separated the two germline ends. The CDR3 extends over 12 amino acids. Germline V CDR1 and CDR2: SGHTS, YDEGEE. The CDR3 sequence: CASSLALRGYTF. For the CDR3, the DNA is TGTGCCAGCAGCTTGGCTCTACGGGGCTACACCTTC.

The CDR3: CASSRAAASGNTIYF. In nucleotides, the CDR3 is TGTGCCAGCAGTCGAGCCGCGGCGTCTGGAAACACCATATATTTT. This chain uses TRBV6-5 with TRBJ1-3; D not certain. The length of the CDR3 is 15 residues. Deletions cut 5 bases from V and 1 base from J, with 12 bases between. Germline V gives CDR1 MNHEY, CDR2 SVGAGI.

The chain recombines TRBV10-3 with TRBJ2-7, with 8 bases fitting TRBD2. The CDR3 totals 13 residues. Germline values: CDR1 ENHRY, CDR2 SYGVKD. V dropped 8 bases and J dropped 4; count of bases not matched to a gene: 7. CDR3 residues: CAIETSGGYEQYF. In DNA, the CDR3 is TGTGCCATCGAAACTAGCGGTGGATACGAGCAGTACTTC.